This T cell receptor (beta chain) was retrieved from a study of blood T cell repertoires in COVID-19. As for the study in general: COVID-19 samples, acute and convalescent, were from the United States, Italy and Spain.

Using immunoSEQ multiplex PCR, the repertoire was profiled, and TCRdb retains in-frame clones only, with some absent. Counted here are 350,000 or so clones, around 87% occurring once; the ten biggest clones make up under 11%. This clone was observed once. The sequencing input was peripheral blood. The receptor was isolated from a woman in her 30s with COVID-19, enrolled during active disease.

CDR3: CASLGGWNTEAFF. In DNA form, the CDR3 reads TGTGCTAGTTTGGGCGGGTGGAACACTGAAGCTTTCTTT. The chain carries TRBV12-5 and TRBJ1-1; D uncertain. In germline, CDR1 is LGHNT, CDR2 FRNRAP. V was pared by 8 bases and J by 1 base, with 11 bases between. This CDR3 has 13 amino acids.